The entry below describes one T cell receptor (beta chain). V was trimmed by 7 bases and J by 2 bases, leaving 11 bases between them. The CDR3 consists of 13 residues. Germline V gene lookup returns CDR1 LNHDA and CDR2 SQIVND (reference sequence). The sample originates from a study of blood T cell repertoires in COVID-19. Study as a whole: For recovered donors of Cohort 3, there were two negative PCRs, clearance, or symptom resolution.

Profiled with immunoSEQ multiplex PCR; TCRdb holds only in-frame clones, not every one. Here the sample spans some 300,000 clones, approximately 90% being singletons. Participant age was roughly 18 to 90 years, and participants resided in about two dozen US areas. Cohorts were determined from participant-reported clinical history. This TCR was sampled from a woman between 55 and 75 years old in a cohort exposed to, infected with or recovered from COVID-19 (not recorded which). Sequenced material: PBMCs or T cells enriched from blood (not recorded which). The rearrangement joins TRBV19 to TRBJ1-1; tentative D call: TRBD1 (6 bases). In DNA form, the CDR3 reads TGTGCCAGTATTAGGGACACCAACACTGAAGCTTTCTTT. Translated: CASIRDTNTEAFF.